This T cell receptor beta chain was sequenced for a study of cytomegalovirus exposure and HLA in healthy donors. Turning to the study itself: Assignment to the Caucasian-associated ancestry cluster applied to around 76% of the roughly 420 genotyped donors.

CDR1 SGHRS and CDR2 YFSETQ come from the germline V gene. The CDR3 is 14 residues long. V dropped 7 bases and J dropped 2; count of bases not matched to a gene: 5. PCR primers comprised 60 Vbeta and 13 Jbeta primers. The assay was immunoSEQ multiplex PCR, and TCRdb's table has in-frame clones only and misses some. The data show approximately 160,000 clones, approximately 67% seen once. The sequence derives from a woman between 18 and 30 years old in good health and CMV-seropositive. Sequencing input: PBMCs. This chain uses TRBV5-1 with TRBJ2-1; 8 bases agree with TRBD2. The CDR3 DNA is TGCGCCAGCCGAACTAGCGGAACCTACAATGAGCAGTTCTTC. This encodes CASRTSGTYNEQFF.